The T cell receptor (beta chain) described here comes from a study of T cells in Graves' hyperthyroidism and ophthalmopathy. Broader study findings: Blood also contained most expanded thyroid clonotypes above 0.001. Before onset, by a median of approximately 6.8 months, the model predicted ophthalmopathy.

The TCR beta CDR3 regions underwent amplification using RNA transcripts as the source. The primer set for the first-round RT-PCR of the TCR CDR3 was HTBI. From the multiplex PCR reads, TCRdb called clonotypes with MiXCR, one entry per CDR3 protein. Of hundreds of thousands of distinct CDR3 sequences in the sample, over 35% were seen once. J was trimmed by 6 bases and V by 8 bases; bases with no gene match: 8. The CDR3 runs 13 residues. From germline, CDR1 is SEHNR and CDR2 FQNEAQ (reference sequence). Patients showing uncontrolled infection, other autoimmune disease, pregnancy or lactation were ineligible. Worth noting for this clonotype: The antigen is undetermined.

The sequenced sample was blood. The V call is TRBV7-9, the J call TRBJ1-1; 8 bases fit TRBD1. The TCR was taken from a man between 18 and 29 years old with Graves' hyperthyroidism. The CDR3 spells CASLDRGGSEAFF. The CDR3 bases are TGTGCCAGCCTCGACAGGGGAGGGTCTGAAGCTTTCTTT.